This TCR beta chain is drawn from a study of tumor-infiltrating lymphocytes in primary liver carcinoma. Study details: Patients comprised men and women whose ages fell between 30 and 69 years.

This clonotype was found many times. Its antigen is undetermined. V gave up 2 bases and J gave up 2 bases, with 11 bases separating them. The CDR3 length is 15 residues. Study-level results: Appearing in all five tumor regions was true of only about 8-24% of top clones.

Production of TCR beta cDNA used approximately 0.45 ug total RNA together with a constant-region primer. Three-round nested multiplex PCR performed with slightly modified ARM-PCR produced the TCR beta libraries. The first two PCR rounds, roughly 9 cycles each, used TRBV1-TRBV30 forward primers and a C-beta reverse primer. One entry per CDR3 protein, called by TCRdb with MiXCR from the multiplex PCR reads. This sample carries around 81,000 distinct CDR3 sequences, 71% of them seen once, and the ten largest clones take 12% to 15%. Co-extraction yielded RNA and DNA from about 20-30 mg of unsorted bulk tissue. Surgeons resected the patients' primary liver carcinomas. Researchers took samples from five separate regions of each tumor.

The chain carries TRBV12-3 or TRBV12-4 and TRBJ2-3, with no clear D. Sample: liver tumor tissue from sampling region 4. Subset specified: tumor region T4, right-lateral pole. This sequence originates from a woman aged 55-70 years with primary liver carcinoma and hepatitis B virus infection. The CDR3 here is CASSLTAGYTDTQYF. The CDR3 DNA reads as TGTGCCAGCAGTTTAACCGCAGGCTACACAGATACGCAGTATTTT.